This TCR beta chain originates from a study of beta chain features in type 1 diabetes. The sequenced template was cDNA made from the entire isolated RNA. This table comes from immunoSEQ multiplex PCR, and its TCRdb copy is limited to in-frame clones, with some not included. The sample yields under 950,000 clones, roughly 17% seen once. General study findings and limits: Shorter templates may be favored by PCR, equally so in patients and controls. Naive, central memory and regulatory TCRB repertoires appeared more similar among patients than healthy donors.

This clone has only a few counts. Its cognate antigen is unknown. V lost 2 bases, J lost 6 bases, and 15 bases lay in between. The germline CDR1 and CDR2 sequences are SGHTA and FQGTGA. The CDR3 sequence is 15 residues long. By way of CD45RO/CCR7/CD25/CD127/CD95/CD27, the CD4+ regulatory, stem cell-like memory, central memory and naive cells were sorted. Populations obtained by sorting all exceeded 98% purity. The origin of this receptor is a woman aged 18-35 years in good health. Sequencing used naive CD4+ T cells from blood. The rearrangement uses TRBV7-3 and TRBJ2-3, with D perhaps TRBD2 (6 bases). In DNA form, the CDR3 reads TGTGCCAGCAGCTTATTTGGAGGGCCAGGGGATACGCAGTATTTT. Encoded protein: CASSLFGGPGDTQYF.